This is a list of T cell receptor beta chains from one sample in a study of neurological immune-mediated disorders. TCRdb re-called the 5' RACE reads with MiXCR, one entry per CDR3 protein. The table has 71,000 or so distinct CDR3 sequences, just over 5% seen once. Material: PBMCs. All receptors derive from a woman aged 25 to 39 with multiple sclerosis. The CDR3 runs from the conserved cysteine through the conserved F or W. The D gene is left open where the match is weak. The size of a clone is reported for some rows only, either as once, few or many, or as a class for expanded clones.

d_call	clone_size	v_call	j_call	cdr3_nt	cdr3_aa
TRBD2	many	TRBV12-5	TRBJ2-1	TGTGCTAGTGGTTTGGGAATCTCTAGCGGGGGTTACAATGAGCAGTTCTTC	CASGLGISSGGYNEQFF
.	many	TRBV3-1	TRBJ2-3	TGTGCCAGCAGCCAATCCGAGGCTAGCACAGATACGCAGTATTTT	CASSQSEASTDTQYF
TRBD2	many	TRBV5-1	TRBJ2-3	TGCGCCAGCAGCTTGACTAGCGGGAGCAGCACAGATACGCAGTATTTT	CASSLTSGSSTDTQYF
.	many	TRBV20-1	TRBJ2-3	TGCAGTGCTCTTGACTCCTGGGATACGCAGTATTTT	CSALDSWDTQYF
.	many	TRBV5-1	TRBJ2-2	TGCGCCAGCAGCCACGGGACCTCCACGAACACCGGGGAGCTGTTTTTT	CASSHGTSTNTGELFF
TRBD1	few	TRBV20-1	TRBJ1-1	TGCAGTGCTAGCCGCAGGGGGCTCATGAACACTGAAGCTTTCTTT	CSASRRGLMNTEAFF
.	many	TRBV20-1	TRBJ2-7	TGCAGTGCTAGTAGGGGGTACTCCTACGAGCAGTACTTC	CSASRGYSYEQYF
TRBD1	.	TRBV20-1	TRBJ1-2	TGCAGTGCTCCGACAGGGGGCGACTATGGCTACACCTTC	CSAPTGGDYGYTF
TRBD1	many	TRBV7-9	TRBJ1-5	TGTGCCAGCAGCTTAGGAAAGCAGGGGGCCAATCAGCCCCAGCATTTT	CASSLGKQGANQPQHF
TRBD1	many	TRBV20-1	TRBJ2-5	TGCAGTGCTACGGACAGGGGGGAAGAGACCCAGTACTTC	CSATDRGEETQYF
.	.	TRBV5-1	TRBJ1-6	TGCGCCAGCAGCTTGTTGGATTCACCCCTCCACTTT	CASSLLDSPLHF
TRBD2	many	TRBV15	TRBJ2-1	TGTGCCACCAGCAGGGGTCCGGGACTAGCGGGAGACGGGTCCTACAATGAGCAGTTCTTC	CATSRGPGLAGDGSYNEQFF
TRBD2	many	TRBV20-1	TRBJ2-1	TGCAGTGCTCTGACTAGCGGGAGTGGTGAGCAGTTCTTC	CSALTSGSGEQFF
TRBD1	many	TRBV29-1	TRBJ2-7	TGCAGCGTTCGGACAGGGGCCTACGAGCAGTACTTC	CSVRTGAYEQYF
.	many	TRBV5-1	TRBJ2-3	TGCGCCAGCAGCGTAGACAGGACTTACACAGATACGCAGTATTTT	CASSVDRTYTDTQYF
TRBD1	many	TRBV5-1	TRBJ1-1	TGCGCCAGCAGTCTATCCTTAACGACAGGGGGTATCTTGACTGAAGCTTTCTTT	CASSLSLTTGGILTEAFF
TRBD2	many	TRBV20-1	TRBJ2-1	TGCAGTGCCTACGACGAGCGGGGGGGCCTGAACAATGAGCAGTTCTTC	CSAYDERGGLNNEQFF
.	many	TRBV20-1	TRBJ1-1	TGCAGTGCTACAAACAGGGCGAATCGGGACACTGAAGCTTTCTTT	CSATNRANRDTEAFF
.	many	TRBV6-5	TRBJ2-1	TGTGCCAGCAGTTCGGCCCAAACAGGGCGCTACAATGAGCAGTTCTTC	CASSSAQTGRYNEQFF
.	many	TRBV5-1	TRBJ2-2	TGCGCCAGCAGTCGCGGGGGCGCGAACACCGGGGAGCTGTTTTTT	CASSRGGANTGELFF
.	many	TRBV5-1	TRBJ2-1	TGCGCCAGCAGCCTGGAGGACGGGCTTTACAATGAGCAGTTCTTC	CASSLEDGLYNEQFF
.	many	TRBV15	TRBJ1-5	TGTAGCAATCAGCCCCAGCATTTT	CSNQPQHF
.	many	TRBV10-3	TRBJ1-4	TGTGCCATCAAGGGACAAGATAATGAAAAACTGTTTTTT	CAIKGQDNEKLFF
.	.	TRBV14	TRBJ2-1	TGTGCCAGCAGCCAAGGAGGGAGCTCCTACAATGAGCAGTTCTTC	CASSQGGSSYNEQFF
TRBD1	many	TRBV6-5	TRBJ2-1	TGTGCCAGCAGTTACTCGGGGGACAGGGAGCAGTTCTTC	CASSYSGDREQFF
.	many	TRBV7-8	TRBJ2-3	TGTGCCAGCAGCTTATATCGACCTCTCGGCGGATTCACAGATACGCAGTATTTT	CASSLYRPLGGFTDTQYF
TRBD2	.	TRBV12-3/TRBV12-4	TRBJ2-5	TGTGCCAGCAGCCAAAGACTAGCGGAGACAGCCCAAGAGACCCAGTACTTC	CASSQRLAETAQETQYF
TRBD1	many	TRBV9	TRBJ1-2	TGTGCCAGCAGCGCCCCATGGACAGGGAATAACTATGGCTACACCTTC	CASSAPWTGNNYGYTF
.	many	TRBV27	TRBJ2-5	TGTGCCAGCAGTTTAGGGAGTGAAAGGAAGACCCAGTACTTC	CASSLGSERKTQYF
.	many	TRBV5-1	TRBJ2-3	TGCGCCAGCAGCGAGGGACTCACACACACAGATACGCAGTATTTT	CASSEGLTHTDTQYF
.	many	TRBV12-3/TRBV12-4	TRBJ2-7	TGTGCCAGCAGTCCCTCCGACAGCTCCTACGAGCAGTACTTC	CASSPSDSSYEQYF
.	many	TRBV6-6	TRBJ2-5	TGTGCCAGCAGTTACTCGGGGGAGACCCAGTACTTC	CASSYSGETQYF
.	many	TRBV5-1	TRBJ2-3	TGCGCCAGCAGCTTTAGTAGGGCTGGGGATACGCAGTATTTT	CASSFSRAGDTQYF
.	many	TRBV20-1	TRBJ1-1	TGCAGTACCTACTTACCCATACAGGGTGGCGGCACTGAAGCTTTCTTT	CSTYLPIQGGGTEAFF
.	many	TRBV7-2	TRBJ2-7	TGTGCCAGCAGCTTAGGAGCTGGGGCCAAGTCCTACGAGCAGTACTTC	CASSLGAGAKSYEQYF
.	many	TRBV20-1	TRBJ2-7	TGCAGTGCTAGAGACCCGACTAGCTACGAGCAGTACTTC	CSARDPTSYEQYF
TRBD2	.	TRBV7-9	TRBJ2-3	TGTGCCAGCAGCTTGCGGACCGACCTTACTAGCGGGAGGGCCCTCCACACAGATACGCAGTATTTT	CASSLRTDLTSGRALHTDTQYF
.	many	TRBV5-1	TRBJ1-6	TGCGCCAGCAGCACACAGGGACCATATAATTCACCCCTCCACTTT	CASSTQGPYNSPLHF
.	many	TRBV12-3/TRBV12-4	TRBJ1-2	TGTGCCAGCAGCCTAATCCCGGGGGGACGGAACTATGGCTACACCTTC	CASSLIPGGRNYGYTF
.	few	TRBV5-1	TRBJ2-1	TGCGCCAGCAGCTTGTGGGAAGACCAAAAGTTCTTC	CASSLWEDQKFF
TRBD1	many	TRBV20-1	TRBJ2-1	TGCAGTGCTCCCCCTGACAGGGCGGACAATGAGCAGTTCTTC	CSAPPDRADNEQFF
.	many	TRBV10-3	TRBJ2-7	TGTGCCATCAGTGTTGTACAGGGTTCCCGGAATGGTTTCGAGCAGTACTTC	CAISVVQGSRNGFEQYF
.	many	TRBV29-1	TRBJ2-1	TGCAGCGTACAGCCGTCGTTAAATAATGAGCAGTTCTTC	CSVQPSLNNEQFF
TRBD1	many	TRBV3-1	TRBJ1-5	TGTGCCAGCAGCCAAGGGACAGGGGTCAATCAGCCCCAGCATTTT	CASSQGTGVNQPQHF
TRBD2	many	TRBV12-3/TRBV12-4	TRBJ2-1	TGTGCCAGCAGTTTAGCGCTAGCGGGAGTTTGGGGCAATGAGCAGTTCTTC	CASSLALAGVWGNEQFF
TRBD1	many	TRBV3-1	TRBJ1-2	TGTGCCAGCAGCCAAGATTTGGACAGGGGGAGAAATGGCTACACCTTC	CASSQDLDRGRNGYTF
TRBD1	few	TRBV20-1	TRBJ2-6	TGCAGTGCTAGACCGCCTCTAGGGACAGGGAGCTCTGGGGCCAACGTCCTGACTTTC	CSARPPLGTGSSGANVLTF
TRBD2	many	TRBV20-1	TRBJ2-7	TGCAGTGCTCCCAGGACCGGGACTAGCGGGACCTACGAGCAGTACTTC	CSAPRTGTSGTYEQYF
TRBD1	many	TRBV20-1	TRBJ1-1	TGCAGTGCTAGAGATAGGGGACAGATGAACACTGAAGCTTTCTTT	CSARDRGQMNTEAFF
TRBD2	.	TRBV6-6	TRBJ2-1	TGTGCCAGCAGTTACTCCATCGGGTCGGGGGGGAGTGGTGAGCAGTTCTTC	CASSYSIGSGGSGEQFF
.	.	TRBV29-1	TRBJ1-5	TGCAGCGTTGCGGCGAATAGCAATAAGACCCAGAATTTT	CSVAANSNKTQNF
.	many	TRBV29-1	TRBJ2-1	TGCAGCGTTGATTTGGTCCCGGGGAATGAGCAGTTCTTC	CSVDLVPGNEQFF
TRBD1	.	TRBV5-1	TRBJ2-3	TGCGCCAGCAGCTTTTCCGGGACAGGCACAGATACGCAGTATTTT	CASSFSGTGTDTQYF
.	many	TRBV3-1	TRBJ2-7	TGTGCCAGCAGCCAAGAGGGCAGGTCATGGGGGCAGTACTTC	CASSQEGRSWGQYF
TRBD1	many	TRBV5-6	TRBJ1-6	TGTGCCAGCAGCCGCGGACAGGGACTATTAGCCCTCCACTTT	CASSRGQGLLALHF